Below are 22 T cell receptor beta chains sequenced from a single sample in a study of T cells after yellow fever vaccination. Each CDR3 protein gets one entry after TCRdb re-called the 5' RACE reads with MiXCR. The sample consists of about 130,000 distinct CDR3 sequences, almost 9% of them appearing once. Sample: CD8+ T cells sorted from PBMCs, taken on the day of the yellow fever booster vaccination. Receptor source: a man between 18 and 35 years old who received the YFV17D yellow fever vaccine.

This clonotype was counted at least ten times. The V gene is TRBV3-1, the J gene TRBJ1-2; no clear D. Trimming removed 2 bases at V and 7 bases at J, with 11 bases between. The CDR3 totals 13 residues. CDR1 is LGHDT and CDR2 is YNNKEL in the germline V gene (reference sequence). CDR3 DNA: TGTGCCAGCAGCCAATGGACGGCCGGTGGCTACACCTTC. This codes for CASSQWTAGGYTF.

V gene TRBV20-1 combines with J gene TRBJ2-7, with TRBD2 matching over 7 bases. The V gene's germline CDR1 is DFQATT and CDR2 SNEGSKA (reference sequence). The CDR3 is made up of 13 amino acids. The V segment lost 4 bases and the J segment 0 bases; nucleotides outside the gene matches: 3. CDR3 bases: TGCAGTGCTACTAGCGGTTTCTCCTACGAGCAGTACGTC. This sequence encodes CSATSGFSYEQYV.

This clonotype was found many times. This sequence joins TRBV19 and TRBJ1-1; 7 bases fit TRBD1. CDR3 size: 13 residues. Trimming took 3 bases from V and 5 from J; bases not matched to a gene: 3. Germline loops: CDR1 LNHDA, CDR2 SQIVND (reference sequence). CDR3 protein: CASSINRGTEAFF. DNA for the CDR3: TGTGCCAGTAGTATCAACAGGGGTACTGAAGCTTTCTTT.

This rearrangement joins TRBV4-3 to TRBJ1-2; TRBD1 is a possible D gene (5 bases). V was cut by 3 bases and J by 3 bases, with 17 bases left in between. The germline gives CDR1 LGHNA, CDR2 YSLEER. The CDR3 has 16 residues. Written as DNA, the CDR3 is TGCGCCAGCAGCCAGGACCTGGGGCGTTATGACTATGGCTACACCTTC. Its protein is CASSQDLGRYDYGYTF.

In this sample, this clonotype turned up a few times. J is TRBJ2-7 and V is TRBV5-1, with 11 bases that match TRBD2. The V gene's germline CDR1 is SGHRS and CDR2 YFSETQ. This CDR3 is 17 amino acids long. J lost 3 bases, V lost 4 bases, and 12 bases had no gene match. The chain's CDR3 is CASSPNAQTSGGYEQYF. Here the CDR3 DNA reads TGCGCCAGCAGCCCCAACGCCCAAACTAGCGGGGGCTACGAGCAGTACTTC.

This clonotype was counted only a few times. The chain has TRBV19 and TRBJ2-1, with D perhaps TRBD2 (5 bases). V lost 2 bases and J 1 base, leaving 9 bases between the germline ends. There are 15 residues in the CDR3. Germline V gives CDR1 LNHDA, CDR2 SQIVND (reference sequence). In DNA, the CDR3 is TGTGCCAGTAGTATATCGGGGAGTTCCTACAATGAGCAGTTCTTC. Translating gives CASSISGSSYNEQFF.

This clonotype was seen only a few times. Without the conserved terminal phenylalanine or tryptophan, this CDR3 likely stems from a read error. It is unclear where the CDR3 begins or ends on the DNA, so no DNA is shown, and the CDR3 is as TCRdb lists it. The rearrangement links TRBV9 to TRBJ2-1; the table names TRBD2, a call not compared with the DNA. The length of the CDR3 is 13 amino acids, counting both ends. The V gene's germline CDR1 is SGDLS and CDR2 YYNGEE. The chain's CDR3 is CASSVGGEAGETM.

The chain recombines TRBV7-9 with TRBJ2-1; D unclear. Trimming cost V 1 base and J 0 bases, with 16 bases left between them. Germline CDR1 reads SEHNR; CDR2 reads FQNEAQ (reference sequence). There are 18 residues in the CDR3. The CDR3 sequence: CASSLEYSLSLSYNEQFF. CDR3 DNA sequence: TGTGCCAGCAGCTTAGAGTATTCACTTAGCCTCTCCTACAATGAGCAGTTCTTC.

Only a few counts were recorded for this clonotype. The chain recombines TRBV29-1 with TRBJ2-7; D may correspond to TRBD1 or TRBD2 (5 bases each). Trimming removed 5 bases at V and 1 base at J, with 15 bases between. The CDR3 covers 14 residues. CDR1 SQVTM and CDR2 ANQGSEA come from the germline V gene. This CDR3 reads CSVLGTALSYEQYF. The CDR3 nucleotides are TGCAGCGTTCTTGGGACGGCACTTTCCTACGAGCAGTACTTC.

The V gene is TRBV6-5, the J gene TRBJ1-1, with 7 positions matching TRBD1. This CDR3 is built from 14 residues. Germline V CDR1 and CDR2: MNHEY, SVGAGI. Trimming removed 4 bases from V and 0 bases from J; junction bases left unmatched: 2. The CDR3 DNA follows: TGTGCCAGCAGTTGGGGACAGATGAACACTGAAGCTTTCTTT. It yields the protein CASSWGQMNTEAFF.

By its share, this clonotype is medium-sized. The chain combines TRBV6-2 or TRBV6-3 with TRBJ2-7; TRBD2 agrees at 12 bases. Germline CDR1 and CDR2: MNHEY and SVGEGT. This CDR3 is 17 amino acids long. V was pared by 4 bases and J by 1 base, with 8 bases of the junction left unmatched. The DNA for the CDR3 is TGTGCCAGCAGTTCCCTCACTAGCGGGGGGATTTCCTACGAGCAGTACTTC. Protein sequence: CASSSLTSGGISYEQYF.

The chain couples TRBV6-1 to TRBJ1-1; perhaps TRBD1 as D (5 bases). The V end lost 3 bases, the J end lost 0 bases, and 14 bases lay between the germline ends. The CDR3 spans 16 residues. Germline lookup yields CDR1 MNHNS and CDR2 SASEGT. The CDR3 here is CASSDNRGVMNTEAFF. For the CDR3, the DNA is TGTGCCAGCAGTGATAATCGGGGGGTTATGAACACTGAAGCTTTCTTT.

The sample holds a few counts of this clonotype. The genes are TRBV2 and TRBJ2-7; D unclear. Germline CDR1 is SNHLY and CDR2 is FYNNEI. The V end lost 7 bases, the J end lost 3 bases, and 13 bases lay between the germline ends. The CDR3 sequence is 13 residues long. DNA for the CDR3: TGTGCCAGCACCAGATCGGACGGCTACGAGCAGTACTTC. This encodes CASTRSDGYEQYF.

At least ten counts were recorded for this clonotype. The genes are TRBV7-2 and TRBJ1-4; D remains unclear. The V and J ends lost 4 bases and 7 bases respectively, with 4 bases between them. Germline CDR1 and CDR2: SGHTA and FQGNSA. This CDR3 comprises 11 residues. The CDR3 DNA follows: TGTGCCAGCAGCTACGGTGAAAAACTGTTTTTT. Encoded protein: CASSYGEKLFF. Complete variable domain (other parts from reference TRBV7-2 and TRBJ1-4): GAGVSQSPSNKVTEKGKDVELRCDPISGHTALYWYRQSLGQGLEFLIYFQGNSAPDKSGLPSDRFSAERTGGSVSTLTIQRTQQEDSAVYLCASSYGEKLFFGSGTQLSVL.

The J gene is TRBJ2-3, the V gene TRBV7-9; D is unresolved. The CDR3 loop spans 14 amino acids. V lost 1 base to trimming and J lost 2 bases, with 7 bases between them. Germline V gene data show CDR1 as SEHNR and CDR2 as FQNEAQ (reference sequence). CDR3 sequence: CASSLVLSTDTQYF. The CDR3 nucleotides are TGTGCCAGCAGCTTAGTCCTATCCACAGATACGCAGTATTTT.

This chain links TRBV5-1 with TRBJ2-7; D possibly corresponds to TRBD2 (5 bases). The germline gives CDR1 SGHRS, CDR2 YFSETQ. The CDR3 is made up of 14 amino acids. V was pared by 0 bases and J by 6 bases, with 13 bases between. CDR3 in amino acids: CASSLVEGYGEQYF. DNA for the CDR3: TGCGCCAGCAGCTTGGTTGAGGGTTACGGCGAGCAGTACTTC.

At least ten counts were recorded for this clonotype. The genes are TRBV20-1 and TRBJ2-3; 9 bases are a match to TRBD2. The length of the CDR3 is 16 residues. Germline loops: CDR1 DFQATT, CDR2 SNEGSKA (reference sequence). Trimming took 4 bases from V and 1 from J; bases not matched to a gene: 9. The CDR3 DNA follows: TGCAGTGCTATAATCTCCAGGACTAGCGGCACAGATACGCAGTATTTT. Its translation: CSAIISRTSGTDTQYF.

This clonotype was observed a single time. V is TRBV28 and J is TRBJ1-5; no definite D call. From germline, CDR1 is MDHEN and CDR2 SYDVKM. This CDR3 contains 16 residues. V lost 2 bases to trimming and J lost 7 bases, with 18 bases between them. CDR3 amino acids: CASSLRARAVGQPQHF. The CDR3 nucleotides read TGTGCCAGCAGTTTAAGAGCACGAGCTGTGGGCCAGCCCCAGCATTTT.

This clonotype occurred many times. The chain is built from TRBV6-4 and TRBJ2-2; TRBD1 might be the D (5 bases). The CDR3 runs 15 residues. Trimming took off 0 bases at V and 1 base at J, with 6 bases between the two ends. Germline V lookup: CDR1 MRHNA, CDR2 SNTAGT. CDR3 amino acids: CASSDSGENTGELFF. The CDR3 DNA reads as TGTGCCAGCAGTGACTCAGGGGAGAACACCGGGGAGCTGTTTTTT.

This clonotype was counted only a few times. In DNA, the CDR3 is TGTGCCAGCAGTGTTTGGGTTTCATCGGGAAACACCATATATTTT. Translation: CASSVWVSSGNTIYF. This rearrangement joins TRBV2 to TRBJ1-3; no reliable D call. Trimming pared 4 bases from V and 4 bases from J, leaving 14 bases between. The length of the CDR3 is 15 residues. CDR1 and CDR2 (germline): SNHLY, FYNNEI.

The J gene is TRBJ2-1, the V gene TRBV10-3; the match to TRBD2 covers 9 bases. The germline V gene encodes CDR1 ENHRY and CDR2 SYGVKD. V lost 0 bases to trimming and J lost 5 bases; unmatched junction nucleotides: 8. The CDR3 loop spans 17 amino acids. CDR3 nucleotide sequence: TGTGCCATCAGTGAGTCCCGTAGCGGGGGACCCAACAATGAGCAGTTCTTC. Translation: CAISESRSGGPNNEQFF.

This clonotype was counted only a few times. The chain carries TRBV10-2 and TRBJ2-3; tentative D call: TRBD2 (6 bases). Deletions cut 6 bases from V and 2 bases from J, with 12 bases between. From germline, CDR1 is WSHSY and CDR2 SAAADI. This CDR3 is built from 14 residues. The CDR3, as DNA: TGCGCCAGCAGCCCTAGCGACCCCACAGATACGCAGTATTTT. The encoded protein is CASSPSDPTDTQYF.